Following are 8 T cell receptor beta chains from one sample sequenced in a study of CXCR3-negative and CXCR3-positive naive CD8 T cells. 5' RACE with UMI labels generated the TRB cDNA libraries. TCRdb re-called the 5' RACE reads; every CDR3 protein appears as one record, without DNA. The repertoire table contains tens of thousands of distinct CDR3 sequences. Sequencing was carried out using memory CD8+ T cells from blood. The receptor source for this set is a human donor in good health. Some clones in this sample may be carry-over from other donors' samples.

V is TRBV27 and J is TRBJ2-7; TCRdb's D call, TRBD2, is unchecked because there is no DNA. Germline lookup yields CDR1 MNHEY and CDR2 SMNVEV (reference sequence). The CDR3 length is 19 residues. The chain's CDR3 is CASSPREGLAGALYYEQYF.

This chain connects TRBV28 to TRBJ2-7. The CDR3 contains 13 residues. The V gene's germline CDR1 is MDHEN and CDR2 SYDVKM. This chain's CDR3 is CASSFGTLYEQYF.

V gene TRBV5-1 combines with J gene TRBJ2-2. CDR1 is SGHRS, CDR2 YFSETQ, per germline. This CDR3 contains 12 residues. Here the CDR3 reads CASSLAYGELFF.

The chain carries TRBV6-2 or TRBV6-3 and TRBJ2-3; there is no DNA to check the TCRdb D call of TRBD1. CDR1 is MNHEY, CDR2 SVGEGT, per germline. This CDR3 is built from 17 residues. CDR3 sequence: CASSPGLREKSTDTQYF.

The chain carries TRBV21-1 and TRBJ1-1. TRBV21-1 is described as a pseudogene. The CDR3 is 12 amino acids. The CDR3 region is CASPKGNTEAFF.

V is TRBV6-2 or TRBV6-3 and J is TRBJ2-3; TCRdb designates TRBD1, a call that cannot be tested without DNA. The germline V gene has CDR1 MNHEY and CDR2 SVGEGT. The CDR3 contains 12 residues. The CDR3 loop is CASMGAPDTQYF.

V gene TRBV28 combines with J gene TRBJ2-7. The CDR3 contains 11 residues. Germline lookup yields CDR1 MDHEN and CDR2 SYDVKM. CDR3 residues: CASSEENEQYF.

This rearrangement joins TRBV5-4 to TRBJ2-7. In germline, CDR1 is SGHNT, CDR2 YYREEE (reference sequence). The CDR3 runs 13 residues. CDR3 residues: CASSLWSPYEQYF. The full variable domain, in which reference TRBV5-4 and TRBJ2-7 provide the parts outside the CDR3, is ETGVTQSPTHLIKTRGQQVTLRCSSQSGHNTVSWYQQALGQGPQFIFQYYREEENGRGNFPPRFSGLQFPNYSSELNVNALELDDSALYLCASSLWSPYEQYFGPGTRLTVT.